Sequencing of this T cell receptor (beta chain) was carried out in a study of blood T cells in healthy people across ages. Alongside a J-beta primer mix, a sample-barcoded 5' primer served in a second PCR lasting roughly 6 to 11 cycles. Via MiXCR, TCRdb re-called the 5' RACE reads, giving one row per CDR3 protein. The sample includes approximately 1.5 million distinct CDR3 sequences, approximately 32% of them seen just once. This clonotype was seen more than once but under ten times. The V end was cut by 0 bases, the J end by 3 bases, with 8 bases between. Germline CDR1 reads SEHNR; CDR2 reads FQNEAQ (reference sequence). This CDR3 spans 15 amino acids. Samples had at least 7 million PBMCs isolated from them.

Sample: blood. This sequence was found in a woman under 40 in good health. The rearrangement joins TRBV7-9 to TRBJ2-2; a possible D gene is TRBD1 (5 bases). The DNA of the CDR3 is TGTGCCAGCAGCTTAGCCAGGGCGGACACCGGGGAGCTGTTTTTT. Its translation: CASSLARADTGELFF. Drawing the rest from reference TRBV7-9 and TRBJ2-2, the complete variable domain is DTGVSQNPRHKITKRGQNVTFRCDPISEHNRLYWYRQTLGQGPEFLTYFQNEAQLEKSRLLSDRFSAERPKGSFSTLEIQRTEQGDSAMYLCASSLARADTGELFFGEGSRLTVL.